These 27 T cell receptor beta chains were sequenced from one sample in a study of blood T cells in healthy people across ages. A J-beta primer mix and a sample-barcoded 5' primer were used in a second PCR of about 7 to 12 cycles. In TCRdb, the 5' RACE reads were re-called with MiXCR into one record per CDR3 protein. The sample has 700,000 or so distinct CDR3 sequences, about a fifth seen once. The sample comprised blood. The receptor set was obtained from a man between 65 and 79 years old in good health.

This chain joins TRBV14 and TRBJ2-7; either TRBD1 or TRBD2 may fit D (5 bases each). CDR3 length equals 16 residues. V lost 2 bases to trimming and J lost 0 bases, with 14 bases between them. The germline CDR1 and CDR2 sequences are SGHDN and FVKESK. In DNA, the CDR3 is TGTGCCAGCAGCCAACGATCGGGGCTCAGCTCCTACGAGCAGTACGTC. Its translation: CASSQRSGLSSYEQYV.

This clonotype was observed a few times. V usage is TRBV5-1 and J usage is TRBJ1-1; no clear D gene. The CDR3 totals 13 residues. Trimming took 6 bases from V and 2 from J, leaving 11 bases between them. Germline CDR1 reads SGHRS; CDR2 reads YFSETQ. CDR3 bases: TGCGCCAGCAAAAACGCAGTAAACACTGAAGCTTTCTTT. Translating gives CASKNAVNTEAFF.

This clonotype has more than one count but fewer than ten. The chain couples TRBV25-1 to TRBJ1-2; no firm D call. Germline V gene data show CDR1 as MGHDK and CDR2 as SYGVNS. The CDR3 is made up of 13 amino acids. Between the trimmed V and J ends, which lost 4 bases and 0 bases, there was a span of 6 bases. Here the CDR3 DNA reads TGTGCCAGCAGTGCCTCAGCTAACTATGGCTACACCTTC. It encodes CASSASANYGYTF.

The J gene is TRBJ1-5, the V gene TRBV7-9, with D possibly matching TRBD1 (5 bases). Per germline, CDR1 SEHNR and CDR2 FQNEAQ (reference sequence). The germline V and J ends were trimmed by 5 bases and 2 bases, with 16 bases remaining between them. CDR3 size: 16 residues. The CDR3 DNA sequence: TGTGCCAGCAGCCTCGGAGGGGACGGTCGCAATCAGCCCCAGCATTTT. It yields the protein CASSLGGDGRNQPQHF.

The gene calls are TRBV10-1 and TRBJ2-3, with 9 bases aligning to TRBD2. Germline V gene sequence: CDR1 WNHNN, CDR2 SYGVQD (reference sequence). The CDR3 is made up of 15 amino acids. V shed 3 bases, J shed 4 bases, and the junction held 5 bases outside the gene matches. The CDR3 DNA follows: TGCGCCAGCAGTGACCCAGCGGGGGGCTCAGATACGCAGTATTTT. Its translation: CASSDPAGGSDTQYF.

On this clonotype: One end of the junction does not line up with germline, which may come from a read error. The CDR3 protein is CAGSLNNPVYEQYF. CDR3 bases: TGTGCCGGCAGTTTGAACAACCCGGTCTACGAGCAGTACTTC. This chain links TRBV12-3 or TRBV12-4 with TRBJ2-1; D gene uncertain. Gene TRBJ2-7 matches the end of the DNA better, so the J call may be wrong. CDR3 size: 14 residues.

CDR3 bases: TGTGCCACCGCCCCCGGGACAGGGAACTATGGCTACACCTTC. Translated: CATAPGTGNYGYTF. The rearrangement uses TRBV6-5 and TRBJ1-2; 9 nucleotides line up with TRBD1. Germline V CDR1 and CDR2: MNHEY, SVGAGI. The CDR3 is 14 amino acids. J lost 2 bases, V lost 10 bases, and 8 bases had no gene match.

The CDR3 loop reads CASSVDGRVQPQHF. CDR3 coding DNA: TGTGCCAGCAGCGTAGATGGGAGGGTTCAGCCCCAGCATTTT. The gene calls are TRBV9 and TRBJ1-5; D gene unclear. The V gene's germline CDR1 is SGDLS and CDR2 YYNGEE. This CDR3 is built from 14 residues. The V and J ends lost 0 bases and 6 bases respectively, with 10 bases between them.

A few counts support this clonotype. Given a much more abundant clone one base away, this may be a read error. The chain has TRBV20-1 and TRBJ2-7; 7 nucleotides agree with TRBD1. This CDR3 is 14 amino acids long. Germline V gives CDR1 DFQATT, CDR2 SNEGSKA (reference sequence). This CDR3 is CSARGTASSYEQHF. The CDR3 nucleotides read TGCAGTGCCAGAGGGACAGCGAGCTCCTACGAGCAGCACTTC.

V is TRBV7-9 and J is TRBJ1-1; D remains ambiguous. Germline V gene lookup returns CDR1 SEHNR and CDR2 FQNEAQ (reference sequence). The CDR3 has 16 amino acids. Trimming left V 5 bases short and J 0 bases short, with 16 bases between. The DNA of the CDR3 is TGTGCCAGCAGCCCAGGATTGGTTAGGATGAACACTGAAGCTTTCTTT. It encodes CASSPGLVRMNTEAFF.

Only a few counts were recorded for this clonotype. The gene calls are TRBV4-2 and TRBJ2-7; 9 nucleotides align to TRBD1. Looked up from germline, CDR1 is LGHNA and CDR2 is YNFKEQ. The junction had 11 bases not matched to a gene; V was cut back by 1 base and J by 4 bases. The CDR3 has 17 amino acids. The CDR3 protein is CASSQGETGGALYEQYF. Written as DNA, the CDR3 is TGTGCCAGCAGCCAAGGGGAAACAGGGGGCGCGTTATACGAGCAGTACTTC.

This chain joins TRBV29-1 and TRBJ2-3; 12 positions match TRBD2. This CDR3 is built from 17 residues. Losses at the gene ends were 3 bases for V and 6 bases for J; bases not matched to a gene: 13. From germline, CDR1 is SQVTM and CDR2 ANQGSEA. Here the CDR3 reads CSVERQSSGRVWDTQYF. Written as DNA, the CDR3 is TGCAGCGTTGAGCGTCAATCTAGCGGGAGGGTGTGGGATACGCAGTATTTT.

This clonotype was seen only a few times. CDR3 loop: CSARVPSSYNEQFF. The DNA for the CDR3 is TGCAGTGCTAGAGTGCCGAGCTCCTACAATGAGCAGTTCTTC. The V and J genes are TRBV20-1 and TRBJ2-1; D unclear. CDR3 length: 14 amino acids. Germline-derived CDR1 and CDR2 are DFQATT and SNEGSKA (reference sequence). Trimming took off 1 base at V and 0 bases at J, with 7 bases between the two ends.

With respect to this clonotype: A clone one base away is much larger, so this may be a read error. This chain joins TRBV18 and TRBJ2-1, with D possibly matching TRBD2 (6 bases). The germline gives CDR1 KGHSH, CDR2 LQKENI. The CDR3 is 13 amino acids. The CDR3 sequence: CANSPRLVDEQFF. The CDR3 nucleotides are TGTGCCAACTCACCAAGACTAGTGGATGAGCAGTTCTTC.

The CDR3 here is CASSRVKGPYEQYF. For the CDR3, the DNA is TGTGCCAGCAGCCGAGTAAAGGGTCCCTACGAGCAGTACTTC. The chain links TRBV7-2 to TRBJ2-7; no reliable D call. Germline V CDR1 and CDR2: SGHTA, FQGNSA. The CDR3 runs 14 residues. Trimming cost V 5 bases and J 2 bases, with 13 bases left between them.

To note about this clonotype: An end of the junction does not agree with germline; a read error may underlie this. The chain couples TRBV2 to TRBJ2-5; D not certain. Germline V gives CDR1 SNHLY, CDR2 FYNNEI. The CDR3 loop spans 11 amino acids. CDR3 DNA: TGTGCCAGCGGTGAGGTCTGGATCGTAAACTTC. As protein: CASGEVWIVNF.

V gene TRBV13 combines with J gene TRBJ2-7, with 7 bases fitting TRBD2. Losses at the gene ends were 1 base for V and 1 base for J; bases not matched to a gene: 4. The CDR3 contains 15 residues. Per germline, CDR1 PRHDT and CDR2 FYEKMQ (reference sequence). CDR3 in DNA: TGTGCCAGCAGCTTAGATTGGGGGGGGTCCTACGAGCAGTACTTC. It codes for CASSLDWGGSYEQYF.

The sample holds a few counts of this clonotype. At one end, the junction sequence differs from germline, possibly due to a read error. The CDR3 DNA follows: TGTGCCGGCAGCCAAGGACTGGGCACAGATACGCAGTATTTT. Its protein is CAGSQGLGTDTQYF. The rearrangement uses TRBV4-2 and TRBJ2-3; possibly TRBD2 for D (5 bases). The CDR3 is 14 amino acids. Germline CDR1 reads LGHNA; CDR2 reads YNFKEQ.

The V call is TRBV11-2, the J call TRBJ1-4, with D perhaps TRBD1 (5 bases). CDR1 is SGHAT and CDR2 is FQNNGV in the germline V gene. The V end lost 5 bases, the J end lost 0 bases, and 13 bases lay between the germline ends. The CDR3 contains 16 residues. Here the CDR3 DNA reads TGTGCCAGCAGCCTGACAGAGGTTGCAACTAATGAAAAACTGTTTTTT. Protein product: CASSLTEVATNEKLFF. Full variable domain (rest looked up from reference TRBV11-2 and TRBJ1-4): EAGVAQSPRYKIIEKRQSVAFWCNPISGHATLYWYQQILGQGPKLLIQFQNNGVVDDSQLPKDRFSAERLKGVDSTLKIQPAKLEDSAVYLCASSLTEVATNEKLFFGSGTQLSVL.

Only a few counts were recorded for this clonotype. The CDR3 end shows no conserved phenylalanine or tryptophan, and so a read error is likely. The chain couples TRBV29-1 to TRBJ2-3; TRBD1 agrees at 10 bases. Germline V lookup: CDR1 SQVTM, CDR2 ANQGSEA. This CDR3 contains 13 residues. The junction had 6 bases not matched to a gene; V was cut back by 6 bases and J by 6 bases. The CDR3 sequence is CSVRTGGSDTQYL. The CDR3 region has the DNA TGCAGCGTGAGGACAGGGGGATCCGATACGCAGTATCTT.

The chain combines TRBV3-1 with TRBJ1-2, with a possible D match to TRBD1 (6 bases). The V gene lost 5 bases and the J gene lost 7 bases, with 11 bases spanning the gap. The CDR3 loop spans 12 amino acids. CDR1 and CDR2 (germline): LGHDT, YNNKEL (reference sequence). CDR3 sequence: CASSEGGFGYTF. DNA of the CDR3: TGTGCCAGCAGCGAGGGGGGGTTTGGCTACACCTTC.

The chain has TRBV5-1 and TRBJ2-5; 11 nucleotides align to TRBD1. TRBJ2-7 matches the DNA end more closely, so the J call is doubtful. Germline lookup yields CDR1 SGHRS and CDR2 YFSETQ. The CDR3 has 14 amino acids. CDR3 in DNA: TGCGCCAGCAGCCGCGGGACAGGGGGTGGCGAGCAGTACTTC. Residues: CASSRGTGGGEQYF.

The chain employs TRBV20-1 and TRBJ1-1; 7 bases map to TRBD1. Germline trimming cut 6 bases from V and 4 bases from J; bases unmatched to any gene: 11. Germline loops: CDR1 DFQATT, CDR2 SNEGSKA (reference sequence). The CDR3 length is 14 residues. The CDR3 loop reads CSASRQGGGTEAFF. The DNA for the CDR3 is TGCAGTGCCAGTAGACAGGGAGGAGGCACTGAAGCTTTCTTT.

The table lists this clonotype with a few counts. The chain combines TRBV7-2 with TRBJ2-3; D gene uncertain. The ends were cut back, 2 bases at V and 9 bases at J, with 18 bases in the middle. This CDR3 comprises 15 residues. Germline V lookup: CDR1 SGHTA, CDR2 FQGNSA. In DNA, the CDR3 is TGTGCCAGCAGCTTATTTTATGGGGAATCGGACACGCAGTATTTT. This codes for CASSLFYGESDTQYF.

This chain links TRBV20-1 with TRBJ1-2; D gene unclear. This CDR3 has 13 amino acids. Trimming shortened V by 1 base and J by 6 bases, and 12 bases separated the two germline ends. CDR1 is DFQATT and CDR2 is SNEGSKA in the germline V gene (reference sequence). The CDR3 sequence: CSARGKGKNGYTF. The CDR3 nucleotides read TGCAGTGCTAGAGGGAAGGGAAAAAATGGCTACACCTTC.

The chain recombines TRBV20-1 with TRBJ1-2; D is perhaps TRBD1 (6 bases). Trimming left V 3 bases short and J 7 bases short, with 15 bases between. This CDR3 has 13 amino acids. Per germline, CDR1 DFQATT and CDR2 SNEGSKA (reference sequence). CDR3 sequence: CSAREQGLFGYTF. CDR3 bases: TGCAGTGCTAGGGAACAGGGACTTTTTGGCTACACCTTC.

The chain uses TRBV4-3 and TRBJ1-1; D unclear. Per the germline V gene, CDR1 is LGHNA and CDR2 is YSLEER. Trimming shortened V by 5 bases and J by 4 bases, and 14 bases separated the two germline ends. The CDR3 has 14 amino acids. CDR3 in amino acids: CASSGEWGGTEAFF. The CDR3 bases are TGCGCCAGCAGCGGTGAATGGGGTGGCACTGAAGCTTTCTTT.